A single sample is the source of the 25 T cell receptor beta chains below, sequenced in a study of cytomegalovirus exposure and HLA in healthy donors. PCR amplification relied on 60 Vbeta primers (plus 13 Jbeta primers). The assay was immunoSEQ multiplex PCR, and TCRdb's table has in-frame clones only and misses some. The sample consists of approximately 170,000 clones, about three quarters of them appearing once. Sequences were obtained from PBMCs. Receptor source: a woman aged 40 to 49 in good health and CMV-seropositive.

This chain uses TRBV7-9 with TRBJ2-3; the D gene is possibly TRBD2 (6 bases). This CDR3 has 13 residues. The germline V gene has CDR1 SEHNR and CDR2 FQNEAQ (reference sequence). With 7 bases removed from V and 6 bases from J, the gap between germline ends came to 14 bases. The CDR3 reads CASNARGADTQYF. CDR3 nucleotide sequence: TGTGCCAGCAATGCGCGGGGAGCGGATACGCAGTATTTT. The full variable domain, its missing parts supplied by reference TRBV7-9 and TRBJ2-3, is DTGVSQNPRHKITKRGQNVTFRCDPISEHNRLYWYRQTLGQGPEFLTYFQNEAQLEKSRLLSDRFSAERPKGSFSTLEIQRTEQGDSAMYLCASNARGADTQYFGPGTRLTVL.

This clone was observed a single time. This chain joins TRBV2 and TRBJ1-1, with 8 bases fitting TRBD1. Germline CDR1 is SNHLY and CDR2 is FYNNEI. Trimming cost V 11 bases and J 5 bases; bases outside gene matches: 7. This CDR3 region has 12 residues. This CDR3 reads CAAGGGGTEAFF. The CDR3 DNA is TGTGCCGCAGGGGGCGGAGGTACTGAAGCTTTCTTT. The full variable domain, with the rest looked up from reference TRBV2 and TRBJ1-1, is EPEVTQTPSHQVTQMGQEVILRCVPISNHLYFYWYRQILGQKVEFLVSFYNNEISEKSEIFDDQFSVERPDGSNFTLKIRSTKLEDSAMYFCAAGGGGTEAFFGQGTRLTVV.

The V call is TRBV7-9, the J call TRBJ1-3; 7 bases fit TRBD1. The CDR3 length is 17 residues. V was clipped by 5 bases and J by 0 bases; unmatched bases: 10. Germline CDR1 is SEHNR and CDR2 is FQNEAQ (reference sequence). CDR3 in amino acids: CASSKTGALSSGNTIYF. CDR3 nucleotide sequence: TGTGCCAGCAGCAAAACAGGGGCTCTGAGCTCTGGAAACACCATATATTTT. The entire variable domain, with the rest obtained from reference TRBV7-9 and TRBJ1-3, is as follows: DTGVSQNPRHKITKRGQNVTFRCDPISEHNRLYWYRQTLGQGPEFLTYFQNEAQLEKSRLLSDRFSAERPKGSFSTLEIQRTEQGDSAMYLCASSKTGALSSGNTIYFGEGSWLTVV.

This clone has just one count. V and J are TRBV5-1 and TRBJ2-2; 11 positions match TRBD2. Germline-derived CDR1 and CDR2 are SGHRS and YFSETQ. V gave up 4 bases and J gave up 5 bases; unmatched junction bases: 7. This CDR3 has 16 residues. The chain's CDR3 is CASSELAGGRTGELFF. The CDR3 nucleotides are TGCGCCAGCAGCGAATTAGCGGGGGGGCGGACCGGGGAGCTGTTTTTT.

The chain employs TRBV4-2 and TRBJ2-5; 8 bases are a match to TRBD1. Judging by the DNA end, TRBJ2-7 fits better; the J call may be wrong. CDR3 length equals 15 residues. The germline gives CDR1 LGHNA, CDR2 YNFKEQ. This chain's CDR3 is CASSLSQTGAYEQYF. The DNA of the CDR3 is TGTGCCAGCAGCCTCAGTCAGACAGGGGCCTACGAGCAGTACTTC.

V usage is TRBV5-4 and J usage is TRBJ1-2; a possible D gene is TRBD1 (6 bases). CDR1 and CDR2 from the germline V gene are SGHNT and YYREEE (reference sequence). CDR3 length: 13 amino acids. The V gene lost 2 bases and the J gene lost 6 bases, with 11 bases spanning the gap. The CDR3 bases are TGTGCCAGCAGCTTACGGGGGGGCAATGGCTACACCTTC. This encodes CASSLRGGNGYTF.

This sequence joins TRBV7-2 and TRBJ1-2, with 8 positions matching TRBD1. The CDR3 is 13 residues long. V shed 10 bases, J shed 6 bases, and the junction held 10 bases outside the gene matches. Germline V lookup: CDR1 SGHTA, CDR2 FQGNSA. The CDR3 loop is CATSTGTGDGYTF. CDR3 nucleotides: TGTGCCACCTCAACCGGGACAGGTGATGGCTACACCTTC.

This clone was picked up one time. The chain is built from TRBV13 and TRBJ1-2, with D unclear. Germline V gene data show CDR1 as PRHDT and CDR2 as FYEKMQ (reference sequence). With 0 bases removed from V and 5 bases from J, the gap between germline ends came to 7 bases. The CDR3 consists of 13 residues. The CDR3, as DNA: TGTGCCAGCAGCTTAGGGAGCGGTTATGGCTACACCTTC. Protein: CASSLGSGYGYTF.

The chain employs TRBV7-6 and TRBJ2-3; D not certain. CDR3 size: 15 residues. Germline loops: CDR1 SGHVS, CDR2 FNYEAQ. The V gene lost 3 bases and the J gene lost 2 bases, with 12 bases spanning the gap. CDR3 sequence: CASSLDSQHTDTQYF. The CDR3 coding sequence is TGTGCCAGCAGCTTGGATAGCCAGCACACAGATACGCAGTATTTT.

In DNA, the CDR3 is TGTGCCAGCAGCATCTGGACAGGAAACTATGGCTACACCTTC. It codes for CASSIWTGNYGYTF. V gene TRBV5-6 combines with J gene TRBJ1-2; 7 bases line up with TRBD1. The junction had 5 bases not matched to a gene; V was cut back by 4 bases and J by 2 bases. The CDR3 is 14 residues long. Germline CDR1 SGHDT, CDR2 YYEEEE.

This clone was observed a few times. Distinct nucleotide sequences in the sample also encode this CDR3. The gene calls are TRBV6-5 and TRBJ2-1; D is possibly TRBD2 (5 bases). Germline-derived CDR1 and CDR2 are MNHEY and SVGAGI. The V gene lost 2 bases and the J gene lost 0 bases, with 8 bases spanning the gap. CDR3 length equals 15 residues. The CDR3 DNA reads TGTGCCAGCAGTTACGCGGGTAGCTCCTACAATGAGCAGTTCTTC. Translating it yields CASSYAGSSYNEQFF.

The chain combines TRBV7-6 with TRBJ1-5; tentatively, D is TRBD1 (5 bases). In germline, CDR1 is SGHVS, CDR2 FNYEAQ. The CDR3 totals 13 residues. Between the trimmed V and J ends, which lost 3 bases and 6 bases, there was a span of 9 bases. Here the CDR3 reads CASSFGGSQPQHF. CDR3 nucleotides: TGTGCCAGCAGCTTTGGGGGGTCTCAGCCCCAGCATTTT. The variable domain in full, completed from reference TRBV7-6 and TRBJ1-5, reads GAGVSQSPRYKVTKRGQDVALRCDPISGHVSLYWYRQALGQGPEFLTYFNYEAQQDKSGLPNDRFSAERPEGSISTLTIQRTEQRDSAMYRCASSFGGSQPQHFGDGTRLSIL.

On this clone: The same CDR3 is also encoded by other DNA sequences in this sample. This chain connects TRBV5-4 to TRBJ2-7, with a weak D call TRBD2 (5 bases). The CDR3 consists of 15 residues. CDR1 and CDR2 (germline): SGHNT, YYREEE (reference sequence). Trimming pared 8 bases from V and 2 bases from J, leaving 20 bases between. The CDR3 DNA is TGTGCCAGTAGCCCAGACTTGACTAACACCTACGAGCAGTACTTC. This gives the protein CASSPDLTNTYEQYF.

This rearrangement joins TRBV11-1 to TRBJ1-1; TRBD1 matches at 7 bases. Germline CDR1 and CDR2: SGHAT and FQDESV (reference sequence). The V and J ends lost 1 base and 4 bases, in that order; junction bases with no gene match: 6. The CDR3 contains 15 residues. The CDR3 region is CASSLVKGTVTEAFF. In nucleotides, the CDR3 is TGTGCCAGCAGCTTAGTTAAAGGGACAGTCACTGAAGCTTTCTTT.

The chain is built from TRBV7-2 and TRBJ1-5; 9 bases agree with TRBD1. The CDR3 covers 15 residues. The V segment lost 3 bases and the J segment 3 bases; nucleotides outside the gene matches: 3. Germline loops: CDR1 SGHTA, CDR2 FQGNSA. The CDR3 nucleotides are TGTGCCAGCAGCTTTGGGACAGGGACCAATCAGCCCCAGCATTTT. Amino acids: CASSFGTGTNQPQHF.

Turning to this clone: Other DNA sequences from this sample encode an identical CDR3 as well. The rearrangement joins TRBV7-8 to TRBJ2-7; 7 bases fit TRBD2. J gave up 2 bases and V 1 base, and 2 bases lay outside the gene matches. In germline, CDR1 is SGHVS, CDR2 FQNEAQ. This CDR3 is built from 14 residues. DNA for the CDR3: TGTGCCAGCAGCTTAGAACGGGGGGCCTACGAGCAGTACTTC. Protein sequence: CASSLERGAYEQYF.

J is TRBJ2-7 and V is TRBV20-1, with 8 nucleotides matching TRBD1. Germline V gene data show CDR1 as DFQATT and CDR2 as SNEGSKA (reference sequence). The CDR3 sequence is 11 residues long. V shed 4 bases and J 4 bases; nucleotides not matched to a gene: 0. For the CDR3, the DNA is TGCAGTGCTAACAGGGGGTACGAGCAGTACTTC. Translating gives CSANRGYEQYF.

The chain joins TRBV19 to TRBJ2-5, with D possibly being TRBD1 (6 bases). Near its end, the DNA agrees better with TRBJ2-7, so the J call may be wrong. Germline lookup yields CDR1 LNHDA and CDR2 SQIVND (reference sequence). This CDR3 is 16 amino acids long. Here the CDR3 DNA reads TGTGCCAGTAGTATTACAGGGCAAACCTTCACCTACGAGCAGTACTTC. It is translated as CASSITGQTFTYEQYF.

The chain is built from TRBV6-1 and TRBJ1-5, with D possibly matching TRBD1 (5 bases). Germline V gives CDR1 MNHNS, CDR2 SASEGT. Trimming pared 2 bases from V and 5 bases from J, leaving 10 bases between. The CDR3 is 14 residues long. The DNA for the CDR3 is TGTGCCAGCAGTGAACAGGGTATCGATCAGCCCCAGCATTTT. Amino acids: CASSEQGIDQPQHF.

The chain carries TRBV7-2 and TRBJ2-3, with 8 bases fitting TRBD2. V was pared by 8 bases and J by 2 bases, with 12 bases of the junction left unmatched. In germline, CDR1 is SGHTA, CDR2 FQGNSA. This CDR3 contains 16 residues. The DNA for the CDR3 is TGTGCCAGCGCCAGAATGGCGGGGGGCCTCACAGATACGCAGTATTTT. It translates to CASARMAGGLTDTQYF.

As for this clone: One end of the junction varies from germline; a read error may be responsible. The chain links TRBV7-9 to TRBJ2-1; 8 positions agree with TRBD2. The CDR3 has 17 residues. Germline V gene sequence: CDR1 SEHNR, CDR2 FQNEAQ (reference sequence). The CDR3 DNA is TGTTCCAGCAGCGGACGGACTAGCCGAGTGGTATACAATGAGCAGTTCTTC. It is translated as CSSSGRTSRVVYNEQFF. The whole variable domain, remainder taken from reference TRBV7-9 and TRBJ2-1, is DTGVSQNPRHKITKRGQNVTFRCDPISEHNRLYWYRQTLGQGPEFLTYFQNEAQLEKSRLLSDRFSAERPKGSFSTLEIQRTEQGDSAMYLCSSSGRTSRVVYNEQFFGPGTRLTVL.

This clone was observed a single time. This chain connects TRBV11-2 to TRBJ1-6; 7 bases match TRBD1. V shed 5 bases and J 6 bases; nucleotides not matched to a gene: 7. This CDR3 is built from 15 residues. In germline, CDR1 is SGHAT, CDR2 FQNNGV. The CDR3, as DNA: TGTGCCAGCAGCCAACAGGGGCTGGGTAATTCACCCCTCCACTTT. It yields the protein CASSQQGLGNSPLHF. The variable domain in full, completed from reference TRBV11-2 and TRBJ1-6, reads EAGVAQSPRYKIIEKRQSVAFWCNPISGHATLYWYQQILGQGPKLLIQFQNNGVVDDSQLPKDRFSAERLKGVDSTLKIQPAKLEDSAVYLCASSQQGLGNSPLHFGNGTRLTVT.

Here the CDR3 reads CASSSSGDTQYF. The CDR3 region has the DNA TGTGCCAGCAGCTCCAGCGGGGATACGCAGTATTTT. V and J are TRBV7-2 and TRBJ2-3, with D possibly TRBD2 on 6 matching bases. There are 12 residues in the CDR3. Germline V CDR1 and CDR2: SGHTA, FQGNSA. V lost 4 bases, J lost 6 bases, and 8 bases lay in between.

In nucleotides, the CDR3 is TGCGCCAGCAGCCAAGAGGGACACGGCTACACCTTC. Translation: CASSQEGHGYTF. The chain couples TRBV4-3 to TRBJ1-2; perhaps TRBD1 as D (6 bases). CDR3 length equals 12 residues. Trimming pared 0 bases from V and 8 bases from J, leaving 7 bases between. CDR1 is LGHNA and CDR2 is YSLEER in the germline V gene.

The rearrangement links TRBV19 to TRBJ1-1; D is unresolved. V gave up 2 bases and J gave up 0 bases, with 7 bases separating them. The V gene's germline CDR1 is LNHDA and CDR2 SQIVND (reference sequence). There are 14 residues in the CDR3. The CDR3 reads CASSISRLNTEAFF. CDR3 in DNA: TGTGCCAGTAGTATATCCAGGCTGAACACTGAAGCTTTCTTT. Full variable domain (missing parts from reference TRBV19 and TRBJ1-1): DGGITQSPKYLFRKEGQNVTLSCEQNLNHDAMYWYRQDPGQGLRLIYYSQIVNDFQKGDIAEGYSVSREKKESFPLTVTSAQKNPTAFYLCASSISRLNTEAFFGQGTRLTVV.